Presented here are 22 T cell receptor beta chains from one specimen sequenced in a study of PD-L1 blockade in urothelial cancer. Assay: immunoSEQ multiplex PCR; the TCRdb copy retains only in-frame clones and omits some. The sample lists 30,000 to 45,000 clones; around 90% were seen once. Source: PBMCs, taken around atezolizumab (anti-PD-L1) treatment. These receptors originate from a man aged 65 to 79 with urothelial cancer.

The chain employs TRBV6-1 and TRBJ1-1; tentatively, D is TRBD1 (6 bases). With 5 bases removed from V and 7 bases from J, the gap between germline ends came to 17 bases. CDR3 length: 14 amino acids. Germline V lookup: CDR1 MNHNS, CDR2 SASEGT. The CDR3: CASSPTGSVGEAFF. The DNA for the CDR3 is TGTGCCAGCAGTCCAACAGGGTCCGTCGGTGAAGCTTTCTTT.

The CDR3 spells CASKSEGSVIEQFF. CDR3 nucleotide sequence: TGTGCCAGCAAGTCCGAGGGATCAGTAATTGAGCAGTTCTTC. The chain joins TRBV11-2 to TRBJ2-1, with D perhaps TRBD2 (5 bases). Germline V CDR1 and CDR2: SGHAT, FQNNGV. V was shortened by 7 bases and J by 9 bases, with 19 bases between the two germline ends. The CDR3 loop spans 14 amino acids.

The chain combines TRBV10-2 with TRBJ2-2, with 8 bases aligning to TRBD1. Germline V gives CDR1 WSHSY, CDR2 SAAADI. With V trimmed by 2 bases and J by 4 bases, 9 bases remained unmatched. The CDR3 loop spans 17 amino acids. CDR3 region: CASSENVGQGSTGELFF. CDR3 DNA sequence: TGCGCCAGCAGTGAGAATGTAGGACAGGGCTCCACCGGGGAGCTGTTTTTT.

This clone is judged medium-sized. V is TRBV5-6 and J is TRBJ2-4, with 9 bases aligning to TRBD1. Per germline, CDR1 SGHDT and CDR2 YYEEEE. The CDR3 length is 16 residues. With 4 bases clipped from V and 0 bases from J, the junction kept 5 bases outside the gene matches. In nucleotides, the CDR3 is TGTGCCAGCAGCCCAACAGGGGGCCTAGCCAAAAACATTCAGTACTTC. Its translation: CASSPTGGLAKNIQYF.

The J gene is TRBJ1-1, the V gene TRBV6-5; possibly TRBD1 for D (6 bases). This CDR3 is 14 amino acids long. Trimming took 8 bases from V and 5 from J, leaving 18 bases between them. Germline V gene sequence: CDR1 MNHEY, CDR2 SVGAGI. The chain's CDR3 is CASGVQGKSTEAFF. The CDR3 DNA follows: TGTGCCAGCGGAGTACAGGGTAAATCGACTGAAGCTTTCTTT.

The J gene is TRBJ2-1, the V gene TRBV27; 9 bases map to TRBD1. J lost 7 bases, V lost 4 bases, and 23 bases had no gene match. This CDR3 comprises 20 residues. The germline V gene has CDR1 MNHEY and CDR2 SMNVEV (reference sequence). The CDR3 here is CASSSPIPDRGHLNTNEQFF. The DNA of the CDR3 is TGTGCCAGCAGTTCCCCCATACCGGACAGGGGCCACCTCAATACTAATGAGCAGTTCTTC.

The J gene is TRBJ2-3, the V gene TRBV27, with 13 bases lining up with TRBD2. Germline CDR1 MNHEY, CDR2 SMNVEV (reference sequence). J gave up 3 bases and V 7 bases, and 10 bases lay outside the gene matches. CDR3 size: 17 residues. Here the CDR3 DNA reads TGTGCCAGCACCCGGACTAGCGGGAGAAGGAGAACAGATACGCAGTATTTT. This gives the protein CASTRTSGRRRTDTQYF.

The rearrangement uses TRBV5-1 and TRBJ1-1; 11 bases line up with TRBD1. The CDR3 covers 16 residues. V was clipped by 4 bases and J by 1 base; unmatched bases: 6. CDR1 and CDR2 from the germline V gene are SGHRS and YFSETQ. The CDR3 reads CASSNGQGATNTEAFF. The CDR3 DNA is TGCGCCAGCAGCAACGGACAGGGGGCTACGAACACTGAAGCTTTCTTT.

This chain connects TRBV5-1 to TRBJ2-7; 13 bases fit TRBD2. J lost 5 bases, V lost 7 bases, and 9 bases had no gene match. Germline V CDR1 and CDR2: SGHRS, YFSETQ. This CDR3 is built from 15 residues. The CDR3 loop reads CASGPKLAGGHEQYF. The CDR3 nucleotides are TGCGCCAGCGGCCCTAAACTAGCGGGAGGGCACGAGCAGTACTTC. The complete variable domain, with remaining parts taken from reference TRBV5-1 and TRBJ2-7, reads KAGVTQTPRYLIKTRGQQVTLSCSPISGHRSVSWYQQTPGQGLQFLFEYFSETQRNKGNFPGRFSGRQFSNSRSEMNVSTLELGDSALYLCASGPKLAGGHEQYFGPGTRLTVT.

This clone was recorded only once. This chain links TRBV5-4 with TRBJ2-6, with TRBD1 matching over 9 bases. The germline CDR1 and CDR2 sequences are SGHNT and YYREEE (reference sequence). Trimming took 3 bases from V and 0 from J; bases not matched to a gene: 10. CDR3 length: 19 amino acids. The CDR3 DNA sequence: TGTGCCAGCAGCTCGACCACAGGGGGCGGTGTCTCTGGGGCCAACGTCCTGACTTTC. Translation gives CASSSTTGGGVSGANVLTF.

In regard to this clone: The CDR3 end shows no conserved phenylalanine or tryptophan, and so a read error is likely. The DNA is omitted, as the CDR3 cannot be located on it reliably, and the CDR3 follows TCRdb's listing. The V gene is TRBV21-1, the J gene TRBJ2-7; the listed D gene, TRBD2, was not tested against the DNA. TRBV21-1 is annotated as a pseudogene. The CDR3 is 16 residues long, ends included. This CDR3 reads CASSKVQGSRTSGAVL.

The chain has TRBV19 and TRBJ2-3, with D unresolved. CDR1 and CDR2 from the germline V gene are LNHDA and SQIVND (reference sequence). This CDR3 comprises 11 residues. V lost 6 bases and J 5 bases, leaving 6 bases between the germline ends. The CDR3 loop reads CASRIGDTQYF. The CDR3 DNA reads as TGTGCCAGTAGGATCGGAGATACGCAGTATTTT.

This clone was seen only once. This rearrangement joins TRBV15 to TRBJ1-5, with 7 positions matching TRBD1. The CDR3 is 18 amino acids. V lost 0 bases, J lost 2 bases, and 10 bases stayed unmatched. Germline CDR1 LNHNV, CDR2 YYDKDF (reference sequence). CDR3 loop: CATSRDPRTGLGNQPQHF. The CDR3, as DNA: TGTGCCACCAGCAGAGACCCCCGGACAGGTCTCGGCAATCAGCCCCAGCATTTT.

The chain combines TRBV18 with TRBJ1-3, with 7 bases that match TRBD1. This CDR3 contains 16 residues. The V gene end was trimmed by 2 bases and the J gene end by 2 bases; junction bases not matched to a gene: 6. Per the germline V gene, CDR1 is KGHSH and CDR2 is LQKENI. The CDR3 is CASSPAPDRPGNTIYF. The CDR3 coding sequence is TGTGCCAGCTCACCAGCTCCGGACAGGCCTGGAAACACCATATATTTT.

This chain uses TRBV28 with TRBJ2-1, with 12 bases that match TRBD2. In germline, CDR1 is MDHEN, CDR2 SYDVKM. Trimming removed 6 bases from V and 6 bases from J; junction bases left unmatched: 6. The CDR3 length is 15 residues. CDR3 sequence (DNA): TGTGCCAGCAGCCCTAGCGGGAGGGTAGGCAATGAGCAGTTCTTC. It encodes CASSPSGRVGNEQFF.

The table lists this clone with a count of one. The chain couples TRBV19 to TRBJ2-4, with a possible D match to TRBD2 (5 bases). CDR3 length: 15 residues. The germline CDR1 and CDR2 sequences are LNHDA and SQIVND (reference sequence). V was clipped by 5 bases and J by 4 bases, with 15 bases between them. The CDR3 here is CASSGRTVRKNIQYF. The CDR3 bases are TGTGCCAGTAGTGGTCGGACTGTCCGTAAAAACATTCAGTACTTC.

The V call is TRBV5-4, the J call TRBJ2-7, with TRBD2 as a possible D gene (6 bases). From germline, CDR1 is SGHNT and CDR2 YYREEE (reference sequence). Trimming stripped 4 bases from V and 4 bases from J, with 18 bases between. This CDR3 is 15 amino acids long. Here the CDR3 DNA reads TGTGCCAGCAGCCAAGCTCAGGAGGGCGGGTACGAGCAGTACTTC. Translation gives CASSQAQEGGYEQYF.

The chain combines TRBV28 with TRBJ2-3; 10 nucleotides align to TRBD2. The length of the CDR3 is 16 residues. Germline CDR1 is MDHEN and CDR2 is SYDVKM. Trimming removed 5 bases from V and 3 bases from J; junction bases left unmatched: 8. The CDR3, as DNA: TGTGCCAGCAGTCCCCCCGGACTAGCGGCGACAGATACGCAGTATTTT. Residues: CASSPPGLAATDTQYF. Filled out from reference TRBV28 and TRBJ2-3, the complete variable domain reads DVKVTQSSRYLVKRTGEKVFLECVQDMDHENMFWYRQDPGLGLRLIYFSYDVKMKEKGDIPEGYSVSREKKERFSLILESASTNQTSMYLCASSPPGLAATDTQYFGPGTRLTVL.

The gene calls are TRBV6-5 and TRBJ2-1; the D gene is possibly TRBD2 (5 bases). This CDR3 has 13 residues. With 5 bases removed from V and 7 bases from J, the gap between germline ends came to 12 bases. Germline values: CDR1 MNHEY, CDR2 SVGAGI. CDR3 sequence: CASSRPTGNEQFF. For the CDR3, the DNA is TGTGCCAGCAGTCGCCCGACGGGGAATGAGCAGTTCTTC.

Notes on this clone: Relative to the germline gene, one junction end is altered; a read error may explain this. The gene calls are TRBV2 and TRBJ1-4; 7 positions match TRBD1. The CDR3 totals 11 residues. The germline V gene encodes CDR1 SNHLY and CDR2 FYNNEI. The CDR3 sequence: CASSEAGTDRF. CDR3 coding DNA: TGTGCCAGCAGTGAAGCAGGGACAGACAGATTT.

This clone appeared once. V and J are TRBV4-1 and TRBJ1-4; TRBD1 agrees at 10 bases. Germline-derived CDR1 and CDR2 are MGHRA and YSYEKL. The CDR3 length is 17 residues. Trimming cost V 1 base and J 8 bases; bases outside gene matches: 10. CDR3 region: CASSQAADRGRDEKLFF. CDR3 coding DNA: TGCGCCAGCAGCCAAGCCGCCGACAGGGGGCGCGACGAAAAACTGTTTTTT.

The J gene is TRBJ2-1, the V gene TRBV11-2, with 9 bases matching TRBD2. The V and J ends lost 3 bases and 9 bases, in that order; junction bases with no gene match: 6. The germline CDR1 and CDR2 sequences are SGHAT and FQNNGV. There are 14 residues in the CDR3. CDR3 amino acids: CASSLTSGYGEQFF. In DNA, the CDR3 is TGTGCCAGCAGCTTGACTAGCGGTTACGGTGAGCAGTTCTTC. The full variable domain, rest sourced from reference TRBV11-2 and TRBJ2-1, is EAGVAQSPRYKIIEKRQSVAFWCNPISGHATLYWYQQILGQGPKLLIQFQNNGVVDDSQLPKDRFSAERLKGVDSTLKIQPAKLEDSAVYLCASSLTSGYGEQFFGPGTRLTVL.